The 17 T cell receptor beta chains given below trace back to one sample, sequenced in a study of shared clonotypes between healthy human individuals. Assay used: immunoSEQ multiplex PCR; TCRdb lists only in-frame clones, some missing. This table holds about 2.4 million clones, 80% to 95% found once. Sequencing input: naive CD4+ T cells from PBMCs. Subset denoted: CD45RA+ positively selected. These receptors were obtained from a man aged 18 to 30 in good health. Some clones in this sample may be carry-over from other donors' samples.

The V gene is TRBV7-9, the J gene TRBJ1-3; D not certain. The CDR3 consists of 14 residues. Trimming cost V 1 base and J 2 bases, with 6 bases left between them. CDR1 and CDR2 (germline): SEHNR, FQNEAQ (reference sequence). The DNA of the CDR3 is TGTGCCAGCAGCTTAGATGGTGCTGGAAACACCATATATTTT. This encodes CASSLDGAGNTIYF.

CDR3 sequence: CASSLPLASTTDTQYF. The CDR3 DNA reads as TGCGCCAGCAGCTTACCCCTGGCCTCCACCACAGATACGCAGTATTTT. The V call is TRBV5-1, the J call TRBJ2-3; no clear D gene. Between the trimmed V and J ends, which lost 2 bases and 2 bases, there was a span of 15 bases. The CDR3 is 16 amino acids. Germline CDR1 reads SGHRS; CDR2 reads YFSETQ.

The chain links TRBV5-1 to TRBJ1-2; TRBD1 is a possible D gene (5 bases). The CDR3 loop spans 12 amino acids. The V gene's germline CDR1 is SGHRS and CDR2 YFSETQ. The V and J ends lost 3 bases and 6 bases respectively, with 9 bases between them. CDR3 protein: CASSSQGNGYTF. The CDR3 DNA follows: TGCGCCAGCAGCTCGCAGGGCAATGGCTACACCTTC.

The CDR3 sequence is CASSLIAGVSKDEQFF. In nucleotides, the CDR3 is TGCGCCAGCAGCCTAATAGCGGGAGTTAGTAAAGATGAGCAGTTCTTC. V gene TRBV5-1 combines with J gene TRBJ2-1; 9 bases line up with TRBD2. This CDR3 comprises 16 residues. From germline, CDR1 is SGHRS and CDR2 YFSETQ. The V segment lost 4 bases and the J segment 8 bases; nucleotides outside the gene matches: 13.

The V call is TRBV6-6, the J call TRBJ1-2, with TRBD1 as a possible D gene (5 bases). CDR3 size: 13 residues. Germline values: CDR1 MNHNY, CDR2 SVGAGI (reference sequence). Trimming stripped 6 bases from V and 4 bases from J, with 12 bases between. Written as DNA, the CDR3 is TGTGCCAGCAGCACCGACAGAACCTATGGCTACACCTTC. Protein: CASSTDRTYGYTF.

J is TRBJ1-3 and V is TRBV6-5; no clear D. Germline values: CDR1 MNHEY, CDR2 SVGAGI. CDR3 size: 12 residues. Trimming removed 7 bases at V and 4 bases at J, with 8 bases between. The CDR3 reads CASTNRGNTIYF. CDR3 in DNA: TGTGCCAGCACCAACCGAGGAAACACCATATATTTT.

Points on this clone: Other DNA sequences of this sample code for an identical CDR3. This rearrangement joins TRBV5-1 to TRBJ2-3, with 7 bases aligning to TRBD2. There are 16 residues in the CDR3. V was pared by 0 bases and J by 0 bases, with 4 bases of the junction left unmatched. Germline V gene lookup returns CDR1 SGHRS and CDR2 YFSETQ. CDR3 nucleotides: TGCGCCAGCAGCTTGGCCTTAGCGGGTAGCACAGATACGCAGTATTTT. Its protein is CASSLALAGSTDTQYF.

This chain uses TRBV7-8 with TRBJ1-5; D call uncertain. V lost 7 bases and J 3 bases, leaving 13 bases between the germline ends. The CDR3 runs 14 residues. The germline V gene has CDR1 SGHVS and CDR2 FQNEAQ. CDR3 in DNA: TGTGCCAGCACCCCTTGGCGGGTCAATCAGCCCCAGCATTTT. Its protein product is CASTPWRVNQPQHF.

The rearrangement joins TRBV7-8 to TRBJ2-7, with 12 bases that match TRBD1. With V trimmed by 7 bases and J by 5 bases, 9 bases remained unmatched. CDR1 is SGHVS and CDR2 is FQNEAQ in the germline V gene. The CDR3 totals 15 residues. CDR3 DNA sequence: TGTGCCAGCACTTATCAAGGGACAGGGGGCCACGAGCAGTACTTC. As protein: CASTYQGTGGHEQYF.

V and J are TRBV9 and TRBJ1-1, with D tentatively TRBD1 (6 bases). The CDR3 consists of 15 residues. V was shortened by 6 bases and J by 2 bases, with 17 bases between the two germline ends. The germline CDR1 and CDR2 sequences are SGDLS and YYNGEE. Written as DNA, the CDR3 is TGTGCCAGCATGGCAGGGGATAGGGGAAACACTGAAGCTTTCTTT. Amino acids: CASMAGDRGNTEAFF.

This chain joins TRBV5-1 and TRBJ2-3; TRBD1 agrees at 10 bases. V lost 7 bases, J lost 6 bases, and 5 bases stayed unmatched. The length of the CDR3 is 13 residues. The germline V gene has CDR1 SGHRS and CDR2 YFSETQ. The CDR3 DNA is TGCGCCAGCCGACAGGGGGCCTCCGATACGCAGTATTTT. It is translated as CASRQGASDTQYF. The full variable domain, with the rest looked up from reference TRBV5-1 and TRBJ2-3, is KAGVTQTPRYLIKTRGQQVTLSCSPISGHRSVSWYQQTPGQGLQFLFEYFSETQRNKGNFPGRFSGRQFSNSRSEMNVSTLELGDSALYLCASRQGASDTQYFGPGTRLTVL.

The rearrangement links TRBV7-2 to TRBJ2-5, with 12 bases matching TRBD2. This CDR3 region has 16 residues. The V gene end was trimmed by 3 bases and the J gene end by 4 bases; junction bases not matched to a gene: 6. Germline CDR1 is SGHTA and CDR2 is FQGNSA. The CDR3 bases are TGTGCCAGCAGCTTCACTAGCGGGAGGTGGGGAGAGACCCAGTACTTC. It is translated as CASSFTSGRWGETQYF. The variable domain in full, with the rest retrieved from reference TRBV7-2 and TRBJ2-5, is GAGVSQSPSNKVTEKGKDVELRCDPISGHTALYWYRQSLGQGLEFLIYFQGNSAPDKSGLPSDRFSAERTGGSVSTLTIQRTQQEDSAVYLCASSFTSGRWGETQYFGPGTRLLVL.

The gene calls are TRBV7-9 and TRBJ1-2, with 7 bases that match TRBD1. CDR3 length equals 15 residues. V was pared by 1 base and J by 10 bases, with 12 bases of the junction left unmatched. CDR1 SEHNR and CDR2 FQNEAQ come from the germline V gene (reference sequence). The CDR3 region has the DNA TGTGCCAGCAGCTTAGTCCTACGACAGGGAGATGACTACACCTTC. Its translation is CASSLVLRQGDDYTF.

The V call is TRBV2, the J call TRBJ1-2; D may be TRBD1 (6 bases). V lost 6 bases and J lost 0, with 11 bases in between. The CDR3 is made up of 14 amino acids. CDR1 is SNHLY and CDR2 is FYNNEI in the germline V gene. CDR3: CASRGGQTNYGYTF. The CDR3 coding sequence is TGTGCCAGCAGGGGGGGACAAACTAACTATGGCTACACCTTC.

The rearrangement links TRBV2 to TRBJ2-7; 8 bases are a match to TRBD1. There are 13 residues in the CDR3. J gave up 3 bases and V 7 bases, and 5 bases lay outside the gene matches. In germline, CDR1 is SNHLY, CDR2 FYNNEI. Written as DNA, the CDR3 is TGTGCCAGCAAGCAGGGGGCAATCTACGAGCAGTACTTC. It specifies CASKQGAIYEQYF. The complete variable domain, with remaining parts taken from reference TRBV2 and TRBJ2-7, reads EPEVTQTPSHQVTQMGQEVILRCVPISNHLYFYWYRQILGQKVEFLVSFYNNEISEKSEIFDDQFSVERPDGSNFTLKIRSTKLEDSAMYFCASKQGAIYEQYFGPGTRLTVT.

The chain uses TRBV18 and TRBJ1-6; 7 positions agree with TRBD1. The CDR3 covers 16 residues. J gave up 6 bases and V 5 bases, and 10 bases lay outside the gene matches. Germline V gene sequence: CDR1 KGHSH, CDR2 LQKENI. The CDR3 region has the DNA TGTGCCAGCTCATCTTACCAGGGACAGACTAATTCACCCCTCCACTTT. Its protein is CASSSYQGQTNSPLHF. Variable domain in full (rest from reference TRBV18 and TRBJ1-6): NAGVMQNPRHLVRRRGQEARLRCSPMKGHSHVYWYRQLPEEGLKFMVYLQKENIIDESGMPKERFSAEFPKEGPSILRIQQVVRGDSAAYFCASSSYQGQTNSPLHFGNGTRLTVT.

The V gene is TRBV28, the J gene TRBJ1-3; 7 bases fit TRBD1. The junction had 10 bases not matched to a gene; V was cut back by 4 bases and J by 4 bases. CDR1 MDHEN and CDR2 SYDVKM come from the germline V gene. This CDR3 has 16 amino acids. CDR3 DNA: TGTGCCAGCAGTTCGAGACGACAGGGAGAGGGAAACACCATATATTTT. Residues: CASSSRRQGEGNTIYF.